The next 16 T cell receptor beta chains were all read from a single sample in a study of blood T cell repertoires in COVID-19. TCRdb's table, derived via immunoSEQ multiplex PCR, lists solely in-frame clones and lacks some. The repertoire includes some 120,000 clones, approximately 88% of them detected once, and approximately 8.1% sits in the top ten. Sequenced: peripheral blood. The receptors here all came from a man aged 50-60 years with acute or convalescent COVID-19.

The chain links TRBV29-1 to TRBJ1-2, with D unclear. The CDR3 is made up of 13 amino acids. CDR1 SQVTM and CDR2 ANQGSEA come from the germline V gene. The germline V and J ends were trimmed by 5 bases and 0 bases, with 10 bases remaining between them. The CDR3 loop reads CSVFISANYGYTF. The CDR3 DNA reads TGCAGCGTTTTTATTTCAGCTAACTATGGCTACACCTTC.

This sequence joins TRBV30 and TRBJ1-5; D remains unclear. This CDR3 has 15 residues. Between the trimmed V and J ends, which lost 1 base and 6 bases, there was a span of 16 bases. Per the germline V gene, CDR1 is GTSNPN and CDR2 is SVGIG (reference sequence). CDR3 amino acids: CAWSESARAGQPQHF. The CDR3 nucleotides read TGTGCCTGGAGTGAATCGGCGCGGGCAGGTCAGCCCCAGCATTTT.

The chain joins TRBV18 to TRBJ2-5; 9 bases are a match to TRBD1. V lost 3 bases to trimming and J lost 5 bases; unmatched junction nucleotides: 4. The CDR3 consists of 14 residues. Germline CDR1 is KGHSH and CDR2 is LQKENI. In nucleotides, the CDR3 is TGTGCCAGCTCACCGGGACAGGGAATGGAGACCCAGTACTTC. The encoded protein is CASSPGQGMETQYF.

The rearrangement uses TRBV27 and TRBJ1-6; maybe TRBD1 (5 bases). There are 15 residues in the CDR3. V was pared by 6 bases and J by 7 bases, with 16 bases between. CDR1 MNHEY and CDR2 SMNVEV come from the germline V gene (reference sequence). Written as DNA, the CDR3 is TGTGCCAGCAGCCAGGACGGGGGATTGAATTCACCCCTCCACTTT. It specifies CASSQDGGLNSPLHF.

V gene TRBV19 combines with J gene TRBJ1-6; 7 nucleotides align to TRBD1. Germline V gene data show CDR1 as LNHDA and CDR2 as SQIVND (reference sequence). V dropped 4 bases and J dropped 7; count of bases not matched to a gene: 7. The CDR3 is made up of 15 amino acids. CDR3 DNA: TGTGCCAGTAGTACCGGGACAGAAGTAAATTCACCCCTCCACTTT. This translates into CASSTGTEVNSPLHF.

The chain has TRBV4-1 and TRBJ2-1, with 11 nucleotides matching TRBD2. The germline V gene has CDR1 MGHRA and CDR2 YSYEKL. With V trimmed by 3 bases and J by 6 bases, 13 bases remained unmatched. The CDR3 covers 18 residues. The CDR3 DNA reads TGCGCCAGCAGCCACCTACAGCGGCGGACTAGCGGGCTCAATGAGCAGTTCTTC. Amino acids: CASSHLQRRTSGLNEQFF.

This chain joins TRBV12-5 and TRBJ1-5, with D tentatively TRBD1 (6 bases). In germline, CDR1 is LGHNT, CDR2 FRNRAP. Trimming removed 5 bases from V and 6 bases from J, with 14 bases in between. The CDR3 loop spans 14 amino acids. For the CDR3, the DNA is TGTGCTAGTGGTCCTACAGGGTTAGCTCAGCCCCAGCATTTT. Encoded protein: CASGPTGLAQPQHF.

In this sample, this clone turned up a few times. The chain is built from TRBV29-1 and TRBJ2-7; 11 bases are shared with TRBD2. From germline, CDR1 is SQVTM and CDR2 ANQGSEA. The CDR3 contains 20 residues. J gave up 3 bases and V 5 bases, and 24 bases lay outside the gene matches. The CDR3 reads CSVPRTVKAGTSGLVYEQYF. The CDR3 bases are TGCAGCGTTCCTAGGACAGTCAAGGCCGGGACTAGCGGCCTCGTCTACGAGCAGTACTTC.

The J gene is TRBJ2-1, the V gene TRBV9, with D hard to call. This CDR3 spans 15 amino acids. V lost 0 bases and J 7 bases, leaving 14 bases between the germline ends. Germline values: CDR1 SGDLS, CDR2 YYNGEE. The CDR3 loop is CASSVEPNTRNEQFF. The CDR3 DNA follows: TGTGCCAGCAGCGTAGAACCCAATACACGAAATGAGCAGTTCTTC.

The chain links TRBV12-3 or TRBV12-4 to TRBJ1-5; TRBD1 might be the D (6 bases). There are 13 residues in the CDR3. Trimming took off 4 bases at V and 9 bases at J, with 13 bases between the two ends. CDR3 loop: CASSSTGISPQHF. In DNA, the CDR3 is TGTGCCAGCAGTTCCACAGGGATATCGCCCCAGCATTTT.

Only a few counts were recorded for this clone. This chain links TRBV18 with TRBJ1-2; 8 bases map to TRBD1. J lost 4 bases, V lost 1 base, and 11 bases had no gene match. This CDR3 has 17 amino acids. Germline V gene lookup returns CDR1 KGHSH and CDR2 LQKENI. CDR3 loop: CASSPQRTGKRGYGYTF. The DNA of the CDR3 is TGTGCCAGCTCACCACAAAGGACAGGGAAGAGGGGCTATGGCTACACCTTC. The full variable domain, with the rest looked up from reference TRBV18 and TRBJ1-2, is NAGVMQNPRHLVRRRGQEARLRCSPMKGHSHVYWYRQLPEEGLKFMVYLQKENIIDESGMPKERFSAEFPKEGPSILRIQQVVRGDSAAYFCASSPQRTGKRGYGYTFGSGTRLTVV.

This clone is a singleton in its sample. This sequence joins TRBV6-2 or TRBV6-3 and TRBJ2-1, with TRBD2 identical over 10 bases. The V gene's germline CDR1 is MNHEY and CDR2 SVGEGT. The CDR3 is 15 amino acids. V lost 6 bases, J lost 2 bases, and 4 bases stayed unmatched. For the CDR3, the DNA is TGTGCCAGCAGCCAACTAGCGGGAACCTACAATGAGCAGTTCTTC. It is translated as CASSQLAGTYNEQFF.

This chain links TRBV5-4 with TRBJ2-1; a weak D match, TRBD2 (5 bases). In germline, CDR1 is SGHNT, CDR2 YYREEE (reference sequence). Trimming left V 3 bases short and J 5 bases short, with 9 bases between. The CDR3 consists of 13 residues. CDR3 protein: CASSSGGHNEQFF. The CDR3 DNA follows: TGTGCCAGCAGCTCCGGAGGACACAATGAGCAGTTCTTC.

The J gene is TRBJ2-3, the V gene TRBV9, with D unresolved. The CDR3 runs 14 residues. Trimming stripped 4 bases from V and 4 bases from J, with 13 bases between. Germline V lookup: CDR1 SGDLS, CDR2 YYNGEE. The CDR3 region is CASSFQLGADTQYF. In nucleotides, the CDR3 is TGTGCCAGCAGCTTTCAGTTGGGCGCAGATACGCAGTATTTT. Complete variable domain (other parts from reference TRBV9 and TRBJ2-3): DSGVTQTPKHLITATGQRVTLRCSPRSGDLSVYWYQQSLDQGLQFLIQYYNGEERAKGNILERFSAQQFPDLHSELNLSSLELGDSALYFCASSFQLGADTQYFGPGTRLTVL.

This chain uses TRBV4-3 with TRBJ2-5, with a possible D match to TRBD2 (5 bases). With 3 bases removed from V and 5 bases from J, the gap between germline ends came to 13 bases. Germline lookup yields CDR1 LGHNA and CDR2 YSLEER. This CDR3 has 14 residues. The CDR3 bases are TGCGCCAGCAGCCACGGGCCCTCGGGGGAGACCCAGTACTTC. It is translated as CASSHGPSGETQYF.

The rearrangement joins TRBV27 to TRBJ2-5, with 10 bases aligning to TRBD1. The CDR3 has 15 amino acids. Germline CDR1 is MNHEY and CDR2 is SMNVEV (reference sequence). Germline trimming cut 6 bases from V and 4 bases from J; bases unmatched to any gene: 8. The CDR3 loop reads CASRALRDRGETQYF. CDR3 DNA: TGTGCCAGCAGGGCCCTCCGGGACAGGGGAGAGACCCAGTACTTC.